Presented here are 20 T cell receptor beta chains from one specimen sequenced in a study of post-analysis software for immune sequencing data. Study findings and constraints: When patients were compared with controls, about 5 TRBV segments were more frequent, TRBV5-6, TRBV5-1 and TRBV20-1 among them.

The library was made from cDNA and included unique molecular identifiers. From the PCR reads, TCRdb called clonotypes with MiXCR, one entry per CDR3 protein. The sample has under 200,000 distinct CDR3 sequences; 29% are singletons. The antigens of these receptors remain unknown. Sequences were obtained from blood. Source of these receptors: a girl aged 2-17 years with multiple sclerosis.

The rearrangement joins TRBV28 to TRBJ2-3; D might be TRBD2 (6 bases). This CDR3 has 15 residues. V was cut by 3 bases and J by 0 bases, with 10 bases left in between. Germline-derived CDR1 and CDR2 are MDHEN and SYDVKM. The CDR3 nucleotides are TGTGCCAGCAGTTTTCGGGGGACTAGCACAGATACGCAGTATTTT. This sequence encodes CASSFRGTSTDTQYF.

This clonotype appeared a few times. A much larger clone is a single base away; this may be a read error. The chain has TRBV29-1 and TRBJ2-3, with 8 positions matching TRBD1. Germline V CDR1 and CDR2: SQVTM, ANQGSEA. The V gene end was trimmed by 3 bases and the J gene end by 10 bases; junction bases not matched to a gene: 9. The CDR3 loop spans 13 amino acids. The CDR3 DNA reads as TGCAGCGTTGACAGGGGGCGTGAGGATGCGCAGTATTTT. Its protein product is CSVDRGREDAQYF.

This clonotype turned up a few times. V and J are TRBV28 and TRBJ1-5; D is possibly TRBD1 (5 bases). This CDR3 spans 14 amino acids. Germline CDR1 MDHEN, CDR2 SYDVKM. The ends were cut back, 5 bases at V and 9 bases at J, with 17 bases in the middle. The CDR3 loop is CASSPYRHRVPQHF. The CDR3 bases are TGTGCCAGCAGTCCTTACAGGCATCGGGTGCCCCAGCATTTT.

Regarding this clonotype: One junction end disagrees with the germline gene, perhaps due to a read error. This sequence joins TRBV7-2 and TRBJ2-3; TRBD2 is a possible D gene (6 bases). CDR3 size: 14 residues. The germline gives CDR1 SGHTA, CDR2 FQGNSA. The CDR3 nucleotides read TGTGCCTGCAGCCCAGCGGGTAAAGCAGATACGCAGTATTTT. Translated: CACSPAGKADTQYF.

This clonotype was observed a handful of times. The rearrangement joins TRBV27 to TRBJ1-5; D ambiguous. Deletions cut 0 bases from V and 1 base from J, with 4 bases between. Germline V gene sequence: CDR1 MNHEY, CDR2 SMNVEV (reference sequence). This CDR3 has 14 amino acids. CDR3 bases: TGTGCCAGCAGTTTATCGAGGAGCAATCAGCCCCAGCATTTT. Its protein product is CASSLSRSNQPQHF.

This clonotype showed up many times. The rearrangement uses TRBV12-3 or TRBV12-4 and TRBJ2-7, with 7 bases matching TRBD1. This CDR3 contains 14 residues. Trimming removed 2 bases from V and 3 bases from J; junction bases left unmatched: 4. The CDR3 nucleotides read TGTGCCAGCAGTTTATCAGGGGGATACTACGAGCAGTACTTC. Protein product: CASSLSGGYYEQYF.

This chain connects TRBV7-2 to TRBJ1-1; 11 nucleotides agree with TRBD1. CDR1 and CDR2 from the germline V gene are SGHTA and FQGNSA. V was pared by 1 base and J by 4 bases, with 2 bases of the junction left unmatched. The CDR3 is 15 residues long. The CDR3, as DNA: TGTGCCAGCAGCTTAGTGGGACAGGGGGGCACTGAAGCTTTCTTT. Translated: CASSLVGQGGTEAFF. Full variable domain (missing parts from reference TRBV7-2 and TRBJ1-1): GAGVSQSPSNKVTEKGKDVELRCDPISGHTALYWYRQSLGQGLEFLIYFQGNSAPDKSGLPSDRFSAERTGGSVSTLTIQRTQQEDSAVYLCASSLVGQGGTEAFFGQGTRLTVV.

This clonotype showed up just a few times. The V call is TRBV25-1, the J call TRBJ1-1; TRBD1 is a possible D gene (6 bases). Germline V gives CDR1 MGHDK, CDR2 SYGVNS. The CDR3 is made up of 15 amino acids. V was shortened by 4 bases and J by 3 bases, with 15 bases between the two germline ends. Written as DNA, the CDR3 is TGTGCCAGCAGTGGTAAACAGGGAGCGGACACTGAAGCTTTCTTT. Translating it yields CASSGKQGADTEAFF.

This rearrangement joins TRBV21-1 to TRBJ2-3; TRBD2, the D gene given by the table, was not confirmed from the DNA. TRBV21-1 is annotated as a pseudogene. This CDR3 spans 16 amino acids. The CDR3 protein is CASPHRDSTLTDTQYF. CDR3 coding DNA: TGTGCCAGCCCTCACCGGGACTCAACACTCACAGATACGCAGTATTTT.

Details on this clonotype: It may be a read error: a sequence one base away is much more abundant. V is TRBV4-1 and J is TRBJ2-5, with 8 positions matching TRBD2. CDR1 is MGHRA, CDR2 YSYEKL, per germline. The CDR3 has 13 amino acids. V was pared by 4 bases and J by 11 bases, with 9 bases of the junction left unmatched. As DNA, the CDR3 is TGCGCCAGCAGCCTAAGGACTAGCAATGAGCAGTACTTC. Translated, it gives CASSLRTSNEQYF.

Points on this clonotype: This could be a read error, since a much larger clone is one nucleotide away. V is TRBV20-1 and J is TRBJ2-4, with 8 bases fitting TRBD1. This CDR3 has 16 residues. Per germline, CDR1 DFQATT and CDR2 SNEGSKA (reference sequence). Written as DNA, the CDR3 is TGCAGTGCTAGAGAGCGGACAGGGTTTGTCAAAGACATTCAGTACTTC. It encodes CSARERTGFVKDIQYF.

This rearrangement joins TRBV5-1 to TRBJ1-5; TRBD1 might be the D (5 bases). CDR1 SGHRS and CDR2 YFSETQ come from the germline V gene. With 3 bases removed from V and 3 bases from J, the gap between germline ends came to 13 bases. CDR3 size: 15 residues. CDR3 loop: CASSSGGAINQPQHF. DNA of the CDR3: TGCGCCAGCAGCTCTGGCGGGGCAATCAATCAGCCCCAGCATTTT.

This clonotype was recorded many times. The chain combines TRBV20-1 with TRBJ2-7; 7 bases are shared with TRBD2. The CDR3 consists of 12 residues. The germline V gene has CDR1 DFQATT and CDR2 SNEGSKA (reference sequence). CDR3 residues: CSGVLAEYEQYF. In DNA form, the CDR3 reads TGCAGCGGCGTCCTAGCGGAGTACGAGCAGTACTTC.

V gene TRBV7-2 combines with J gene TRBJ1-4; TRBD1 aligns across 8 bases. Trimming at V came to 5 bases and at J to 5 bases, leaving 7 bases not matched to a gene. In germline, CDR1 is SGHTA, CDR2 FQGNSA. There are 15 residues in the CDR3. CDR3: CASSGRQGRNEKLFF. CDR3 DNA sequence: TGTGCCAGCAGCGGGAGACAGGGGCGAAATGAAAAACTGTTTTTT.

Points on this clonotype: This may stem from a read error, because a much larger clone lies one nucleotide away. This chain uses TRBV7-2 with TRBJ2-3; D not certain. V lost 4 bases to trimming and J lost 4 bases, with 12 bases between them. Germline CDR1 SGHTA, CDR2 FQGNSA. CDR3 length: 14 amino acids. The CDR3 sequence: CASSSTASADTQYF. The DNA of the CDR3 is TGTGCCAGCAGCTCTACGGCCAGCGCAGATACGCAGTATTTT.

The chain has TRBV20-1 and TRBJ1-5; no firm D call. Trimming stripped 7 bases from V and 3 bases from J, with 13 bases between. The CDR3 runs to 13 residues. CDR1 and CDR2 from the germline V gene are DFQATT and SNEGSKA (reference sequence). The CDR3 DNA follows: TGCAGTGGGACCGAGGGCCACAATCAGCCCCAGCATTTT. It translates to CSGTEGHNQPQHF.

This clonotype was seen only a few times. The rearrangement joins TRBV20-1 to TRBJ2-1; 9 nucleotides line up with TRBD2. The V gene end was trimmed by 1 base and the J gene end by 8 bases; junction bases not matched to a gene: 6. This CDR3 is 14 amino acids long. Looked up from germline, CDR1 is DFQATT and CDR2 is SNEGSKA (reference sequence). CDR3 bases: TGCAGTGCTAGAGGACTAGCGGACCACGATGAGCAGTTCTTC. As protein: CSARGLADHDEQFF.

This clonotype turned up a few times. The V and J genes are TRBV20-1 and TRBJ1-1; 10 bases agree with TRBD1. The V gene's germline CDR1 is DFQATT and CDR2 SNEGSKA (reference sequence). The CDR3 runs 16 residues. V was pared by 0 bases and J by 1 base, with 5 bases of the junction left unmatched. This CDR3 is CSARDYWDRGNTEAFF. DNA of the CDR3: TGCAGTGCTAGAGATTATTGGGACAGGGGGAACACTGAAGCTTTCTTT.

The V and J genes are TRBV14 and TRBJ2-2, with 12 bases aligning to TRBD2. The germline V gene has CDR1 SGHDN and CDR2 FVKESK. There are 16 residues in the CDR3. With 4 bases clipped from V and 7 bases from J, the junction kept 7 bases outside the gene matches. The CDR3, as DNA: TGTGCCAGCAGCCGCCAGACTAGCGGGAGTGGCGGGGAGCTGTTTTTT. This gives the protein CASSRQTSGSGGELFF. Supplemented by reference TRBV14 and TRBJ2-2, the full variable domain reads EAGVTQFPSHSVIEKGQTVTLRCDPISGHDNLYWYRRVMGKEIKFLLHFVKESKQDESGMPNNRFLAERTGGTYSTLKVQPAELEDSGVYFCASSRQTSGSGGELFFGEGSRLTVL.

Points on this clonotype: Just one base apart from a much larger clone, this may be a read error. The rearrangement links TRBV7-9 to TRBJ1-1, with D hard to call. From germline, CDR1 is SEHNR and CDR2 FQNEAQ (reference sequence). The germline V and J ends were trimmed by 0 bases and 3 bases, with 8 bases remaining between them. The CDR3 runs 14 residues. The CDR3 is CASSLAGSYTEAFF. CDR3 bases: TGTGCCAGCAGCTTAGCGGGCAGCTACACTGAAGCTTTCTTT.